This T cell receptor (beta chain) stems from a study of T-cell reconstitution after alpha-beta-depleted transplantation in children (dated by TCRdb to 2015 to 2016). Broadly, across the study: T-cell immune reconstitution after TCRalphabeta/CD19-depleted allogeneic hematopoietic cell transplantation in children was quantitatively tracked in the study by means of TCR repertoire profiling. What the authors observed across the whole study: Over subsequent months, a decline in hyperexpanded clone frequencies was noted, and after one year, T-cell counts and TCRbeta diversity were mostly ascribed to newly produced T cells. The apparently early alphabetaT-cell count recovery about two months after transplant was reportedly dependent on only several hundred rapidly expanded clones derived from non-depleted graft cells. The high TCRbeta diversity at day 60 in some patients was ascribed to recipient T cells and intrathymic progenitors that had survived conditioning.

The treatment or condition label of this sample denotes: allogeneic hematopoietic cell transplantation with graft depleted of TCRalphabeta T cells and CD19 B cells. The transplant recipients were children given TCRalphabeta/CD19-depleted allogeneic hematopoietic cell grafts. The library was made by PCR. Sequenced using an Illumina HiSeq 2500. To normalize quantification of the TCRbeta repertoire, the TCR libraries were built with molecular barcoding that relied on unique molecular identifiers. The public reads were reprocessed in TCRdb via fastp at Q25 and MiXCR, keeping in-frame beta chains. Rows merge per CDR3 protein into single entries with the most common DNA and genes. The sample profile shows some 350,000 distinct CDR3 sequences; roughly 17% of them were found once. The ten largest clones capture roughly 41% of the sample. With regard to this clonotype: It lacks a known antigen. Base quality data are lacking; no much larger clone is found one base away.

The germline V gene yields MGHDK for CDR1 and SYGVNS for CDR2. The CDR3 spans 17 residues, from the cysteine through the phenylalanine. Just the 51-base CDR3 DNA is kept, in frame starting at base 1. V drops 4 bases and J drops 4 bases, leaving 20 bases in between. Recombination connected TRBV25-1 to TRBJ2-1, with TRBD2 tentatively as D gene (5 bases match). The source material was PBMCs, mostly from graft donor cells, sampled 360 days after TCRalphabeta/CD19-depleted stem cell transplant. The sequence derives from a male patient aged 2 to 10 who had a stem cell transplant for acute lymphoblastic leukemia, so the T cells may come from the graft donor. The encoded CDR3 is CASSGIGRPGKYNEQFF. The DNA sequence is TGTGCCAGCAGTGGAATAGGGCGTCCGGGGAAATACAATGAGCAGTTCTTC.